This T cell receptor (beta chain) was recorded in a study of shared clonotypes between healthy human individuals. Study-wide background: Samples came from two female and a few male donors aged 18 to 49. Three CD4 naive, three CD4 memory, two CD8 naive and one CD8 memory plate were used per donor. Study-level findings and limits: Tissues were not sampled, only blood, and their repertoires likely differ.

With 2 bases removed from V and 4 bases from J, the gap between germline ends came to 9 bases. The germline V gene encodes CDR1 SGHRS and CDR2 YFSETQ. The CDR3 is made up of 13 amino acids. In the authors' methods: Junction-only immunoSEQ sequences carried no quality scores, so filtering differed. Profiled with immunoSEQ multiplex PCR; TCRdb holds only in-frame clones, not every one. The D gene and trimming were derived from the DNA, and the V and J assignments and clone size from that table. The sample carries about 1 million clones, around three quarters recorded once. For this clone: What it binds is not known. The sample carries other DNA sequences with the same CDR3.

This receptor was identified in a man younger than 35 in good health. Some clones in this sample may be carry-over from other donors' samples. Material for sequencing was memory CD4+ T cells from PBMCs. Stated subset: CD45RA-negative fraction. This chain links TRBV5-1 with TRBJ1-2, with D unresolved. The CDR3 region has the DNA TGCGCCAGCAGCTTCGAGGGCCCCTATGGCTACACCTTC. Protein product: CASSFEGPYGYTF.